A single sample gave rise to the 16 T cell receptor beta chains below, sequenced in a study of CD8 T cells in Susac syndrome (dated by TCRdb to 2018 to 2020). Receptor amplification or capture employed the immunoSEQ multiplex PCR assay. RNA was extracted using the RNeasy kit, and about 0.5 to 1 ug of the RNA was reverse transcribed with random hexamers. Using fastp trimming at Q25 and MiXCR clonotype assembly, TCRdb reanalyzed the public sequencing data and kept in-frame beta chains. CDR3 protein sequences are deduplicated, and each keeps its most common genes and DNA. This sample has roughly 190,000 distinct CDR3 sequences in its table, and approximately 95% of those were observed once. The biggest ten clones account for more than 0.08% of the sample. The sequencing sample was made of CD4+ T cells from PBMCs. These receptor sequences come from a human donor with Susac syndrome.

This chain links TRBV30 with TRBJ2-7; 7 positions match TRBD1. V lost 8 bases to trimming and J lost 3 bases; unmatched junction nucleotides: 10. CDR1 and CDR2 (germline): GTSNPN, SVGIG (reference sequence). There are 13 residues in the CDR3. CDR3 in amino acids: CAVSGTVGYEQYF. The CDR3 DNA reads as TGTGCCGTGTCCGGGACAGTCGGCTACGAGCAGTACTTC.

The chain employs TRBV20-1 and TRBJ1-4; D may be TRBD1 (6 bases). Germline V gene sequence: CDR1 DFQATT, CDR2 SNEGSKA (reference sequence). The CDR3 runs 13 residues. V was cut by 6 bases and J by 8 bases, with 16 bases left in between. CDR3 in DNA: TGCAGTGCCGAGGGGGAAGGTGGGGAAAAACTGTTTTTT. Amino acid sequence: CSAEGEGGEKLFF.

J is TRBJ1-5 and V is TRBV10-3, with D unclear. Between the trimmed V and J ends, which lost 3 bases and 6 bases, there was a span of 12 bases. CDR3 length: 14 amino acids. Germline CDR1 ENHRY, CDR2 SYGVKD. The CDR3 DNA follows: TGTGCCATCAGTGATCATCAGGTGGGTCAGCCCCAGCATTTT. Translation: CAISDHQVGQPQHF.

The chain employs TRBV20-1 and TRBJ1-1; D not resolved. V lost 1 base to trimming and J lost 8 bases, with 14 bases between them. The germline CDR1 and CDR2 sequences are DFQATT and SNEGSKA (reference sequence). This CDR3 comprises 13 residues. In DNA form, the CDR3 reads TGCAGTGCTAGAGCTCAGACTCAGCTCGAAGCTTTCTTT. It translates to CSARAQTQLEAFF.

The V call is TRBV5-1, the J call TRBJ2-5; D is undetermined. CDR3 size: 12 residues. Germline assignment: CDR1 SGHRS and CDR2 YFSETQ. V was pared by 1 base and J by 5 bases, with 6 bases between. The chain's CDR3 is CASSLLRETQYF. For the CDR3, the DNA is TGCGCCAGCAGCTTGCTTCGGGAGACCCAGTACTTC.

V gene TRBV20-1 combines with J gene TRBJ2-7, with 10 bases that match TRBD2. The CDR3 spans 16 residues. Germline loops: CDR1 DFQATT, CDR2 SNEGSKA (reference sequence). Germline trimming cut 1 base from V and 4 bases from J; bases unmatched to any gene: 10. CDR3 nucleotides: TGCAGTGCTAGAGGGAGACTAGCGGGTGGCCGGTACGAGCAGTACTTC. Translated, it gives CSARGRLAGGRYEQYF.

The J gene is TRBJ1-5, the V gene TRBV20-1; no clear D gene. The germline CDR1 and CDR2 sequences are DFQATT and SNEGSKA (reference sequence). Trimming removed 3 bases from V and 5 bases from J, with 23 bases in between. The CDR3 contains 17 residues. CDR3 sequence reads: CSASTLVGFRLDQPQHF. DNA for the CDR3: TGCAGTGCTAGCACCCTTGTTGGCTTTAGGTTGGATCAGCCCCAGCATTTT.

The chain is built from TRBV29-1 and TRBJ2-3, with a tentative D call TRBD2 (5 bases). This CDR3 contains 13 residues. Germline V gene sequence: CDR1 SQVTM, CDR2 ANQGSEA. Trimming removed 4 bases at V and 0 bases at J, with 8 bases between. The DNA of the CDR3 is TGCAGCGTTGGGCCGGGGAGCACAGATACGCAGTATTTT. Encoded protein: CSVGPGSTDTQYF.

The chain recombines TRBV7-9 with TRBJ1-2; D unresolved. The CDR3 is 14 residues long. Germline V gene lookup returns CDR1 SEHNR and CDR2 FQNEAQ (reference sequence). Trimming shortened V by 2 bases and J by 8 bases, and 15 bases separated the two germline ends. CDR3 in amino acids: CASSLSGETYGYTF. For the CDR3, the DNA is TGTGCCAGCAGCTTATCCGGGGAGACTTACGGCTACACCTTC.

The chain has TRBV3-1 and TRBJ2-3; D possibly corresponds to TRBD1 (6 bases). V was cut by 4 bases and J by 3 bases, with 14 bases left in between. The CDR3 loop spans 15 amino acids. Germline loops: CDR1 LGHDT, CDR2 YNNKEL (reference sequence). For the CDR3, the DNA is TGTGCCAGCAGCCGGGGGCAGGTCAGAACAGATACGCAGTATTTT. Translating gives CASSRGQVRTDTQYF.

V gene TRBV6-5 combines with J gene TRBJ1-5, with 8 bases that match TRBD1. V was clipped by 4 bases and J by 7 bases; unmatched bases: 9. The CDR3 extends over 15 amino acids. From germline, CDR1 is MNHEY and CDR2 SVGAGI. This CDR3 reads CASSSGTGARQPQHF. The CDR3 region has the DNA TGTGCCAGCAGTTCCGGGACAGGTGCCCGGCAGCCCCAGCATTTT.

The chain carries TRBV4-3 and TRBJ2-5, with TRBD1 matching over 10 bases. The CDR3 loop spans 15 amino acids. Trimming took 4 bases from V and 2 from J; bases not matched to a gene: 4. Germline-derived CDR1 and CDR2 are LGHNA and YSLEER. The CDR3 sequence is CASSPQDRGQETQYF. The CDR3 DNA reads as TGCGCCAGCAGCCCACAGGACAGGGGGCAAGAGACCCAGTACTTC.

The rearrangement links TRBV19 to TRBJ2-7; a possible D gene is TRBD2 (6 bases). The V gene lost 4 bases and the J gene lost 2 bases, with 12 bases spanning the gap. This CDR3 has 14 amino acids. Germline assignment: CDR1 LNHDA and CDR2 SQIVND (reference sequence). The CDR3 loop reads CASSTPGLPYEQYF. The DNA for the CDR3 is TGTGCCAGTAGTACACCGGGACTCCCCTACGAGCAGTACTTC.

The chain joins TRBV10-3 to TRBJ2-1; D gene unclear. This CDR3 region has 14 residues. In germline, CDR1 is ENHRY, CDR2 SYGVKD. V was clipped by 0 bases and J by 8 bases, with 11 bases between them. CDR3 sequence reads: CAISESLGGDEQFF. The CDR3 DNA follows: TGTGCCATCAGTGAGTCGCTCGGTGGCGATGAGCAGTTCTTC.

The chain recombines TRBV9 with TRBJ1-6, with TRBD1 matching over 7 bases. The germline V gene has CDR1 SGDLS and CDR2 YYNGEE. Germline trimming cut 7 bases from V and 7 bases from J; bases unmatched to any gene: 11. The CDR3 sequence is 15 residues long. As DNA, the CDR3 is TGTGCCAGCGCCAAGCACGGGACAGCCAATTCACCCCTCCACTTT. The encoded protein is CASAKHGTANSPLHF. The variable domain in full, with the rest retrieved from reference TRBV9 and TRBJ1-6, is DSGVTQTPKHLITATGQRVTLRCSPRSGDLSVYWYQQSLDQGLQFLIQYYNGEERAKGNILERFSAQQFPDLHSELNLSSLELGDSALYFCASAKHGTANSPLHFGNGTRLTVT.

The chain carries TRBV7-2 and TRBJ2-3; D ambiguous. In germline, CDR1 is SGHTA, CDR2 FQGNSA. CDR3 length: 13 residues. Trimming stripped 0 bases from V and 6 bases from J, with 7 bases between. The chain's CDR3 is CASSLALRDTQYF. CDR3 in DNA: TGTGCCAGCAGCTTAGCCCTGAGGGATACGCAGTATTTT. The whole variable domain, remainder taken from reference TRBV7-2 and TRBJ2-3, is GAGVSQSPSNKVTEKGKDVELRCDPISGHTALYWYRQSLGQGLEFLIYFQGNSAPDKSGLPSDRFSAERTGGSVSTLTIQRTQQEDSAVYLCASSLALRDTQYFGPGTRLTVL.